The 26 T cell receptor beta chains in this list originate from one sample, sequenced in a study of blood T cells in healthy people across ages. A second roughly 6 to 11 cycle PCR used barcoded and J-beta primers. Each CDR3 protein gets one entry after TCRdb re-called the 5' RACE reads with MiXCR. The data hold 1.5 million to 2 million distinct CDR3 sequences, with roughly 28% observed a single time. Sample: blood. The receptors originated from a woman aged 30 to 39 in good health.

This rearrangement joins TRBV20-1 to TRBJ2-3, with 14 bases that match TRBD2. The V and J ends lost 3 bases and 6 bases, in that order; junction bases with no gene match: 14. The CDR3 has 18 residues. In germline, CDR1 is DFQATT, CDR2 SNEGSKA (reference sequence). CDR3 DNA sequence: TGCAGTGCTAGGGGGGGGACTAGCGGGAGTGTTATGTCGGATACGCAGTATTTT. Translating gives CSARGGTSGSVMSDTQYF.

This rearrangement joins TRBV2 to TRBJ2-1; 12 bases fit TRBD2. Germline V gene sequence: CDR1 SNHLY, CDR2 FYNNEI. The trim removed 10 bases at V and 6 bases at J, leaving 10 bases unmatched. CDR3 length equals 15 residues. CDR3 amino acids: CATRRLAGDLNEQFF. The CDR3 region has the DNA TGTGCCACCAGAAGACTAGCGGGAGATCTCAATGAGCAGTTCTTC.

As to this clonotype: At one boundary the junction diverges from the germline segment, which might be a read error. The chain recombines TRBV29-1 with TRBJ1-2; no clear D gene. This CDR3 region has 11 residues. Germline CDR1 reads SQVTM; CDR2 reads ANQGSEA. CDR3 bases: TGCAGCGTTGAAGGATTAACCGGCTACATCTTC. It encodes CSVEGLTGYIF. The whole variable domain, filled in from reference TRBV29-1 and TRBJ1-2, reads SAVISQKPSRDICQRGTSLTIQCQVDSQVTMMFWYRQQPGQSLTLIATANQGSEATYESGFVIDKFPISRPNLTFSTLTVSNMSPEDSSIYLCSVEGLTGYIFGSGTRLTVV.

This clonotype was picked up a small number of times. The chain recombines TRBV28 with TRBJ2-7; 7 bases match TRBD1. After removal of 6 bases from V and 1 base from J, the junction contained 9 bases not matched to a gene. CDR3 length: 15 amino acids. Germline values: CDR1 MDHEN, CDR2 SYDVKM. The CDR3 DNA sequence: TGTGCCAGCAGCACGACAGGGTCTCGATCCTACGAGCAGTACTTC. Amino acid sequence: CASSTTGSRSYEQYF.

The V and J genes are TRBV5-5 and TRBJ2-5; 8 positions agree with TRBD2. Trimming at V came to 3 bases and at J to 5 bases, leaving 6 bases not matched to a gene. From germline, CDR1 is SGHKS and CDR2 YYEKEE (reference sequence). The CDR3 loop spans 14 amino acids. This CDR3 is CASSSPSGGETQYF. In nucleotides, the CDR3 is TGTGCCAGCAGCTCTCCGTCGGGGGGGGAGACCCAGTACTTC.

The V gene is TRBV20-1, the J gene TRBJ2-7, with D possibly TRBD2 on 7 matching bases. The V end lost 3 bases, the J end lost 5 bases, and 14 bases lay between the germline ends. This CDR3 has 13 amino acids. In germline, CDR1 is DFQATT, CDR2 SNEGSKA (reference sequence). The CDR3 here is CSAREGGFNEQYF. The CDR3 DNA sequence: TGCAGTGCTAGGGAGGGGGGGTTCAACGAGCAGTACTTC.

This clonotype was found many times. The chain employs TRBV5-1 and TRBJ1-2, with D hard to call. This CDR3 spans 15 amino acids. CDR1 and CDR2 from the germline V gene are SGHRS and YFSETQ. Between the trimmed V and J ends, which lost 1 base and 3 bases, there was a span of 13 bases. This CDR3 reads CASSLTVGSHYGYTF. The CDR3 nucleotides are TGCGCCAGCAGCTTGACAGTAGGGAGCCACTATGGCTACACCTTC.

The chain joins TRBV7-2 to TRBJ1-5; D perhaps matches TRBD1 (6 bases). CDR1 and CDR2 (germline): SGHTA, FQGNSA. V lost 2 bases, J lost 8 bases, and 13 bases lay in between. The CDR3 loop spans 14 amino acids. The CDR3 nucleotides read TGTGCCAGCAGCTTATATGGGACAATCGAGCCCCAGCATTTT. Amino acids: CASSLYGTIEPQHF.

The V gene is TRBV28, the J gene TRBJ2-2; possibly TRBD1 for D (5 bases). V was clipped by 5 bases and J by 3 bases, with 16 bases between them. CDR3 length equals 16 residues. Germline assignment: CDR1 MDHEN and CDR2 SYDVKM. For the CDR3, the DNA is TGTGCCAGCAGTGCTCTCCAGGGAAGGTACACCGGGGAGCTGTTTTTT. Its protein is CASSALQGRYTGELFF.

This clonotype has more than one count but fewer than ten. The rearrangement links TRBV20-1 to TRBJ2-7, with a weak D call TRBD1 (6 bases). This CDR3 has 15 amino acids. Germline lookup yields CDR1 DFQATT and CDR2 SNEGSKA (reference sequence). V gave up 0 bases and J gave up 4 bases, with 16 bases separating them. CDR3 coding DNA: TGCAGTGCTAGAGATGGGGGTACAGGGTGGTACGAGCAGTACTTC. Encoded protein: CSARDGGTGWYEQYF.

In the case of this clonotype: This sequence may be a read error, since a much larger clone differs from it by one base. This chain links TRBV11-2 with TRBJ2-1; D tentatively fits TRBD1 or TRBD2 (5 bases each). Germline CDR1 reads SGHAT; CDR2 reads FQNNGV. V lost 0 bases and J 6 bases, leaving 12 bases between the germline ends. The CDR3 totals 15 residues. CDR3: CASSLDGAAGNEQFF. Here the CDR3 DNA reads TGTGCCAGCAGCTTAGACGGGGCGGCGGGCAATGAGCAGTTCTTC.

Turning to this clonotype: A junction end diverges from the germline sequence, so it may reflect a read error. This rearrangement joins TRBV5-1 to TRBJ2-5, with a possible D match to TRBD2 (5 bases). CDR3 length: 14 residues. CDR1 is SGHRS and CDR2 is YFSETQ in the germline V gene. CDR3 sequence reads: CASSLEDGEETQYF. The DNA of the CDR3 is TGCGCCAGCAGTTTGGAGGACGGAGAAGAGACCCAGTACTTC.

Note on this clonotype: Sequence at one end of the junction differs from germline and may be a read error. The rearrangement joins TRBV7-2 to TRBJ1-2, with a tentative D call TRBD1 (5 bases). CDR1 is SGHTA and CDR2 is FQGNSA in the germline V gene. This CDR3 comprises 14 residues. DNA of the CDR3: TGTGCCTGCAGCTTAGCGCTGATGGGGGATGGCTACACCTTC. Protein product: CACSLALMGDGYTF. Variable domain in full (rest from reference TRBV7-2 and TRBJ1-2): GAGVSQSPSNKVTEKGKDVELRCDPISGHTALYWYRQSLGQGLEFLIYFQGNSAPDKSGLPSDRFSAERTGGSVSTLTIQRTQQEDSAVYLCACSLALMGDGYTFGSGTRLTVV.

V usage is TRBV7-6 and J usage is TRBJ1-1; D not certain. The CDR3 contains 13 residues. V was pared by 3 bases and J by 5 bases, with 10 bases between. Germline loops: CDR1 SGHVS, CDR2 FNYEAQ. CDR3 in DNA: TGTGCCAGCAGCTTGGCGGACGGGACTGAAGCTTTCTTT. This sequence encodes CASSLADGTEAFF.

The chain links TRBV12-3 or TRBV12-4 to TRBJ1-5; 9 bases are shared with TRBD1. The CDR3 sequence is 15 residues long. The V gene end was trimmed by 5 bases and the J gene end by 4 bases; junction bases not matched to a gene: 6. CDR3 sequence: CASSNPTGGNQPQHF. The CDR3 DNA sequence: TGTGCCAGCAGTAACCCGACAGGGGGAAATCAGCCCCAGCATTTT.

This clonotype was counted at least ten times. The chain joins TRBV20-1 to TRBJ2-7; D unclear. CDR3 size: 14 residues. Per germline, CDR1 DFQATT and CDR2 SNEGSKA (reference sequence). Trimming pared 0 bases from V and 0 bases from J, leaving 9 bases between. CDR3 region: CSARDLSSSYEQYF. CDR3 nucleotide sequence: TGCAGTGCTAGAGATCTCTCCAGCTCCTACGAGCAGTACTTC.

This clonotype turned up a few times. The germline gene is not matched at one end of the junction; a read error may be the cause. This chain links TRBV12-3 or TRBV12-4 with TRBJ2-1; tentative D call: TRBD2 (6 bases). The CDR3 is 14 amino acids. DNA for the CDR3: TGTGCCGGCAGCCCGTGGACTACACTCAATGAGCAGTTCTTC. This codes for CAGSPWTTLNEQFF.

To note about this clonotype: A much larger clone lies a single base off, so this may be a read error. The chain joins TRBV9 to TRBJ2-1, with TRBD2 as a possible D gene (5 bases). V was pared by 6 bases and J by 3 bases, with 22 bases between. Germline V gives CDR1 SGDLS, CDR2 YYNGEE. The CDR3 runs to 17 residues. CDR3 in DNA: TGTGCCAGCAACCCCCCTGGAAGGGAGCAACTCTACAATGAGCAGTTCTTC. Its translation is CASNPPGREQLYNEQFF.

The sample holds a few counts of this clonotype. The V call is TRBV20-1, the J call TRBJ2-1, with TRBD2 identical over 10 bases. The CDR3 length is 16 residues. Trimming took 0 bases from V and 5 from J; bases not matched to a gene: 7. Germline V gene sequence: CDR1 DFQATT, CDR2 SNEGSKA (reference sequence). The CDR3 sequence is CSARDSGRVGNNEQFF. As DNA, the CDR3 is TGCAGTGCTAGAGACAGCGGGAGGGTTGGGAACAATGAGCAGTTCTTC.

On this clonotype itself: Just one base apart from a much larger clone, this may be a read error. CDR3 sequence: CVSTRRAEVDTQYF. The DNA for the CDR3 is TGTGTCAGCACCCGCAGGGCGGAGGTAGATACGCAGTATTTT. The genes are TRBV9 and TRBJ2-3, with D perhaps given as TRBD1 or TRBD2 (5 bases each). Germline V gives CDR1 SGDLS, CDR2 YYNGEE. The CDR3 length is 14 residues.

The sample holds many counts of this clonotype. The chain carries TRBV29-1 and TRBJ2-1; 7 bases map to TRBD2. Per germline, CDR1 SQVTM and CDR2 ANQGSEA. The CDR3 runs 13 residues. With V trimmed by 4 bases and J by 14 bases, 14 bases remained unmatched. The CDR3 reads CSVGVLGGSEKFF. Here the CDR3 DNA reads TGCAGCGTTGGAGTCTTGGGCGGGAGTGAAAAGTTCTTC.

This clonotype was counted at least ten times. This sequence joins TRBV6-5 and TRBJ2-7, with D possibly being TRBD1 (5 bases). The CDR3 spans 16 residues. Germline V CDR1 and CDR2: MNHEY, SVGAGI. The V end lost 0 bases, the J end lost 6 bases, and 18 bases lay between the germline ends. The CDR3 bases are TGTGCCAGCAGTTACTCAGGGGCCGTACCCATCGGCGAGCAGTACTTC. The encoded protein is CASSYSGAVPIGEQYF.

The chain combines TRBV5-1 with TRBJ2-2; TRBD2 aligns across 7 bases. J lost 3 bases, V lost 5 bases, and 10 bases had no gene match. The germline CDR1 and CDR2 sequences are SGHRS and YFSETQ. The CDR3 is 16 amino acids. Here the CDR3 DNA reads TGCGCCAGCAGTGCTAGGGAGGGCTACGACACCGGGGAGCTGTTTTTT. Protein sequence: CASSAREGYDTGELFF.

This clonotype was found a few times. J is TRBJ2-1 and V is TRBV12-3 or TRBV12-4; D gene ambiguous. The length of the CDR3 is 15 residues. Trimming cost V 5 bases and J 8 bases, with 19 bases left between them. This CDR3 is CASSRSPGLLDEQFF. CDR3 coding DNA: TGTGCCAGCAGTCGTAGTCCGGGTCTATTGGATGAGCAGTTCTTC.

Regarding this clonotype: An end of the junction differs from the germline gene, which may be a read error. The chain uses TRBV18 and TRBJ2-2; D uncertain. This CDR3 is 15 amino acids long. Germline V CDR1 and CDR2: KGHSH, LQKENI. The CDR3 reads CVSSPRQDATGELFF. CDR3 nucleotides: TGTGTCAGCTCACCACGGCAGGACGCCACCGGGGAGCTGTTTTTT.

Of note for this clonotype: Germline is not matched at one junction end, which may reflect a read error. V gene TRBV7-9 combines with J gene TRBJ1-4, with no clear D. This CDR3 has 12 amino acids. Germline V gene data show CDR1 as SEHNR and CDR2 as FQNEAQ (reference sequence). The CDR3 region is CASATTNEKLFF. CDR3 nucleotides: TGTGCCAGCGCCACAACCAATGAAAAACTGTTTTTT.